The rows below give T cell receptor beta chains drawn from one sample of a study of cytomegalovirus exposure and HLA in healthy donors. Assay used: immunoSEQ multiplex PCR; TCRdb lists only in-frame clones, some missing. The data hold about 120,000 clones, with approximately 74% observed a single time. The sample consisted of PBMCs. Receptors originate from a woman between 45 and 60 years old in good health and CMV-seropositive. CDR3s include the opening cysteine and the closing phenylalanine or tryptophan. Each record gives: CDR3 protein, V gene, J gene, D gene. A D gene is named only where the DNA matches it firmly.

CDR3 protein: CASSYGQNNQPQHF
V gene: TRBV6-6
J gene: TRBJ1-5
D gene: -

CDR3 protein: CASSLRDTQYF
V gene: TRBV11-2
J gene: TRBJ2-3
D gene: -

CDR3 protein: CASSQEGGGNSPLHF
V gene: TRBV4-3
J gene: TRBJ1-6
D gene: TRBD1

CDR3 protein: CASSPRQEGSEQYF
V gene: TRBV7-6
J gene: TRBJ2-7
D gene: -

CDR3 protein: CVSSHDRGGSNEQFF
V gene: TRBV27
J gene: TRBJ2-1
D gene: TRBD1

CDR3 protein: CASSVGMDRGTPLLKNIQYF
V gene: TRBV9
J gene: TRBJ2-4
D gene: TRBD1

CDR3 protein: CASSPQAGVGYNEQFF
V gene: TRBV5-4
J gene: TRBJ2-1
D gene: TRBD2

CDR3 protein: CASRGLTNTEAFF
V gene: TRBV2
J gene: TRBJ1-1
D gene: -

CDR3 protein: CASSYVSSGNTIYF
V gene: TRBV6-5
J gene: TRBJ1-3
D gene: -

CDR3 protein: CAISIQGGNDRYF
V gene: TRBV10-3
J gene: TRBJ2-7
D gene: TRBD1

CDR3 protein: CASSLSGGTTTYEQYF
V gene: TRBV7-2
J gene: TRBJ2-7
D gene: TRBD2

CDR3 protein: CASSSIPGQGYEQYF
V gene: TRBV5-1
J gene: TRBJ2-7
D gene: TRBD1

CDR3 protein: CASRRHLPNEKLFF
V gene: TRBV28
J gene: TRBJ1-4
D gene: -

CDR3 protein: CASSPRGSGSTDTQYF
V gene: TRBV6-6
J gene: TRBJ2-3
D gene: TRBD2

CDR3 protein: CASSYAGTGETQYF
V gene: TRBV28
J gene: TRBJ2-5
D gene: -

CDR3 protein: CASRREANTGELFF
V gene: TRBV2
J gene: TRBJ2-2
D gene: -

CDR3 protein: CASSEANGGGDLEQYF
V gene: TRBV2
J gene: TRBJ2-7
D gene: TRBD2

CDR3 protein: CSVPQGPGFYYEQYF
V gene: TRBV29-1
J gene: TRBJ2-7
D gene: -

CDR3 protein: CASSQTTGFYEQYF
V gene: TRBV18
J gene: TRBJ2-7
D gene: -

CDR3 protein: CASSFTGDNTEAFF
V gene: TRBV7-8
J gene: TRBJ1-1
D gene: TRBD1

CDR3 protein: CASSLGLATVSYEQYF
V gene: TRBV7-2
J gene: TRBJ2-7
D gene: TRBD2

CDR3 protein: CASSYSDIGSTDTQYF
V gene: TRBV6-5
J gene: TRBJ2-3
D gene: -

CDR3 protein: CASSPSTGTDTQYF
V gene: TRBV7-2
J gene: TRBJ2-3
D gene: -

CDR3 protein: CAWSRDSSNQPQHF
V gene: TRBV30
J gene: TRBJ1-5
D gene: TRBD1

CDR3 protein: CASSPGQGATNEKLFF
V gene: TRBV18
J gene: TRBJ1-4
D gene: TRBD1

CDR3 protein: CSVEGGQANEQYF
V gene: TRBV29-1
J gene: TRBJ2-7
D gene: TRBD1

CDR3 protein: CASSVQSGTSVYEQYF
V gene: TRBV5-6
J gene: TRBJ2-7
D gene: TRBD2

CDR3 protein: CASSPGQTGSYEQYF
V gene: TRBV18
J gene: TRBJ2-7
D gene: -

CDR3 protein: CASSQGDYGYTF
V gene: TRBV4-3
J gene: TRBJ1-2
D gene: -

CDR3 protein: CSASPDTQYF
V gene: TRBV20-1
J gene: TRBJ2-3
D gene: -

CDR3 protein: CASGLAGFTYNEQFF
V gene: TRBV19
J gene: TRBJ2-1
D gene: TRBD2

CDR3 protein: CASSQEVVGTNYGYTF
V gene: TRBV4-3
J gene: TRBJ1-2
D gene: -

CDR3 protein: CAISESGEVSYEQYF
V gene: TRBV10-3
J gene: TRBJ2-7
D gene: -

CDR3 protein: CASSVSSGYGYTF
V gene: TRBV7-2
J gene: TRBJ1-2
D gene: -

CDR3 protein: CASSSGTGAYSNQPQHF
V gene: TRBV7-8
J gene: TRBJ1-5
D gene: TRBD1

CDR3 protein: CAWSVNVDEQFF
V gene: TRBV30
J gene: TRBJ2-1
D gene: -

CDR3 protein: CAWGAGASPQETQYF
V gene: TRBV30
J gene: TRBJ2-5
D gene: -

CDR3 protein: CASSPGTGPSGANVLTF
V gene: TRBV18
J gene: TRBJ2-6
D gene: TRBD1

CDR3 protein: CASSLDPGGYGYTF
V gene: TRBV7-2
J gene: TRBJ1-2
D gene: -

CDR3 protein: CAISGQGRGANVLTF
V gene: TRBV10-3
J gene: TRBJ2-6
D gene: TRBD1

CDR3 protein: CASSPGTDYGYTF
V gene: TRBV18
J gene: TRBJ1-2
D gene: TRBD1

CDR3 protein: CASSPGSRQGAYGYTF
V gene: TRBV4-3
J gene: TRBJ1-2
D gene: TRBD1

CDR3 protein: CASSKLAGGIDEQFF
V gene: TRBV6-5
J gene: TRBJ2-1
D gene: TRBD2

CDR3 protein: CASIATGGFEKLFF
V gene: TRBV28
J gene: TRBJ1-4
D gene: TRBD1

CDR3 protein: CASRTGGSGNSPLHF
V gene: TRBV18
J gene: TRBJ1-6
D gene: -

CDR3 protein: CASSGRGVDEKLFF
V gene: TRBV9
J gene: TRBJ1-4
D gene: -

CDR3 protein: CASSQGPAGNTIYF
V gene: TRBV5-6
J gene: TRBJ1-3
D gene: -

CDR3 protein: CASSPNRDQPQHF
V gene: TRBV6-5
J gene: TRBJ1-5
D gene: -